This record covers a single T cell receptor (beta chain). The data originate from a study of blood T cell repertoires in COVID-19. On the study more broadly: Sites across the United States, Italy and Spain contributed samples from acute and convalescent COVID-19.

Clinical history reported by participants formed the basis on which cohorts were assigned. Up to 2 weeks before entering the study, exposed participants had met a COVID-19 case. In the authors' workflow: Amplification of reference gene primers provided the estimated nucleated cell counts. This table comes from immunoSEQ multiplex PCR, and its TCRdb copy is limited to in-frame clones, with some not included. That table gives V, J and clone size, and the DNA gave D and trimming. The table lists some 300,000 clones, around 92% of them singletons. The CDR3 runs to 16 residues. Germline V gives CDR1 LGHDT, CDR2 YNNKEL (reference sequence). Trimming took 2 bases from V and 3 from J; bases not matched to a gene: 9.

The sample consisted of PBMCs or T cells enriched from blood (not recorded which). The source of this sequence is a woman in her forties or fifties who had been exposed to COVID-19. The chain uses TRBV3-1 (or the pseudogene TRBV3-2) and TRBJ2-7; 8 positions match TRBD2. The CDR3 DNA follows: TGTGCCAGCAGCCAAAACCCTCGGGGGGGCAGCTACGAGCAGTACTTC. Amino acids: CASSQNPRGGSYEQYF.